This passage covers 24 T cell receptor beta chains from one sample sequenced in a study of graft-versus-host responses after intestinal transplantation. Sequenced by immunoSEQ multiplex PCR; TCRdb stores in-frame clones only, minus some. This sample has about 57,000 clones, with around nine tenths found just once. This specimen was PBMCs, taken 26 days after transplant. The receptors shown here come from a human patient who received an intestinal transplant, so some T cells may come from the graft donor.

This chain joins TRBV29-1 and TRBJ2-7; TRBD1 matches 7 bases. From germline, CDR1 is SQVTM and CDR2 ANQGSEA. V lost 6 bases to trimming and J lost 4 bases; unmatched junction nucleotides: 3. The CDR3 contains 11 residues. CDR3 in DNA: TGCAGCGTAGTGACAGGGTACGAGCAGTACGTC. It is translated as CSVVTGYEQYV.

The CDR3 coding sequence is TGCAGTGCTCCAAACGGGGGTCGGCAGTTCTTC. It codes for CSAPNGGRQFF. The chain joins TRBV20-1 to TRBJ2-1; weak D call: TRBD2 (6 bases). Per the germline V gene, CDR1 is DFQATT and CDR2 is SNEGSKA (reference sequence). The CDR3 extends over 11 amino acids. The V end was cut by 5 bases, the J end by 12 bases, with 14 bases between.

The CDR3 sequence is CASSQYRGYEQYV. CDR3 nucleotide sequence: TGTGCCAGCAGCCAATATAGGGGCTACGAGCAGTACGTC. V gene TRBV14 combines with J gene TRBJ2-7, with D possibly being TRBD1 (5 bases). V was trimmed by 2 bases and J by 3 bases, leaving 8 bases between them. Germline loops: CDR1 SGHDN, CDR2 FVKESK. This CDR3 has 13 residues.

This chain joins TRBV5-6 and TRBJ2-7; 8 bases map to TRBD2. The V segment lost 4 bases and the J segment 2 bases; nucleotides outside the gene matches: 5. The CDR3 has 14 residues. Looked up from germline, CDR1 is SGHDT and CDR2 is YYEEEE. CDR3 coding DNA: TGTGCCAGCAGCCCGGGGGGGGTGCCCTACGAGCAGTACTTC. Its protein product is CASSPGGVPYEQYF.

This clone was counted between two and nine times. The chain has TRBV10-3 and TRBJ2-1; D may be TRBD2 (7 bases). CDR1 ENHRY and CDR2 SYGVKD come from the germline V gene. The CDR3 has 14 amino acids. With 3 bases removed from V and 3 bases from J, the gap between germline ends came to 9 bases. DNA for the CDR3: TGTGCCATCAGTGAAGGGGGGGACTACAATGAGCAGTTCTTC. This translates into CAISEGGDYNEQFF.

The chain is built from TRBV9 and TRBJ1-3; unclear D gene. The CDR3 extends over 14 amino acids. V was trimmed by 3 bases and J by 0 bases, leaving 7 bases between them. Germline CDR1 and CDR2: SGDLS and YYNGEE. CDR3 coding DNA: TGTGCCAGCAGCGGACAATTCTCTGGAAACACCATATATTTT. Translation gives CASSGQFSGNTIYF.

The chain employs TRBV28 and TRBJ1-1; a weak D match, TRBD1 (5 bases). Trimming left V 6 bases short and J 0 bases short, with 14 bases between. Germline lookup yields CDR1 MDHEN and CDR2 SYDVKM. The length of the CDR3 is 15 residues. CDR3 residues: CASSRTTVMNTEAFF. In DNA form, the CDR3 reads TGTGCCAGCAGCCGTACGACAGTAATGAACACTGAAGCTTTCTTT.

This clone was counted between two and nine times. V usage is TRBV10-3 and J usage is TRBJ2-3, with D possibly TRBD2 on 6 matching bases. Trimming took 6 bases from V and 4 from J, leaving 11 bases between them. The CDR3 is 13 amino acids. Germline-derived CDR1 and CDR2 are ENHRY and SYGVKD. The CDR3 is CAIRGTGADTQYF. CDR3 bases: TGTGCCATCAGAGGGACGGGGGCAGATACGCAGTATTTT.

The chain has TRBV30 and TRBJ1-2; D is perhaps TRBD1 (6 bases). Germline V gene lookup returns CDR1 GTSNPN and CDR2 SVGIG (reference sequence). The CDR3 runs 12 residues. The V end lost 5 bases, the J end lost 7 bases, and 14 bases lay between the germline ends. CDR3 DNA sequence: TGTGCCTGGCCGGGGGGGCCTGCTGGCTACACCTTC. This translates into CAWPGGPAGYTF.

This clone occurred once. The chain employs TRBV28 and TRBJ1-5, with TRBD1 as a possible D gene (5 bases). The V and J ends lost 5 bases and 0 bases respectively, with 8 bases between them. The germline V gene encodes CDR1 MDHEN and CDR2 SYDVKM. CDR3 length: 14 residues. The CDR3 is CASSLTVSNQPQHF. CDR3 DNA sequence: TGTGCCAGCAGTCTGACAGTTAGCAATCAGCCCCAGCATTTT.

The V gene is TRBV30, the J gene TRBJ1-1; a weak D match, TRBD1 (5 bases). Trimming cost V 0 bases and J 0 bases, with 5 bases left between them. The CDR3 consists of 13 residues. Germline CDR1 reads GTSNPN; CDR2 reads SVGIG (reference sequence). The chain's CDR3 is CAWSVGVNTEAFF. The CDR3 DNA is TGTGCCTGGAGTGTAGGGGTGAACACTGAAGCTTTCTTT.

The chain links TRBV5-8 to TRBJ2-7; D is perhaps TRBD2 (6 bases). Trimming removed 5 bases at V and 3 bases at J, with 15 bases between. The CDR3 contains 14 residues. The germline V gene has CDR1 SGHTS and CDR2 YDEGEE. CDR3 DNA sequence: TGTGCCAGCAGTCGCCGGGAGCCTCTCTACGAGCAGTACGTC. It codes for CASSRREPLYEQYV.

The chain couples TRBV20-1 to TRBJ2-3, with D uncertain. This CDR3 is 10 amino acids long. The V and J ends lost 3 bases and 5 bases respectively, with 3 bases between them. The germline V gene encodes CDR1 DFQATT and CDR2 SNEGSKA (reference sequence). The chain's CDR3 is CSASGDTQYF. In nucleotides, the CDR3 is TGCAGTGCTAGCGGAGATACGCAGTATTTT.

The chain links TRBV6-5 to TRBJ1-1; maybe TRBD1 (6 bases). The V end lost 2 bases, the J end lost 6 bases, and 10 bases lay between the germline ends. This CDR3 spans 13 amino acids. The germline gives CDR1 MNHEY, CDR2 SVGAGI. The CDR3 DNA is TGTGCCAGCAGTTACGGGGGCATCGCTGAAGCTTTCTTT. This encodes CASSYGGIAEAFF.

J is TRBJ2-7 and V is TRBV7-3, with D possibly matching TRBD2 (7 bases). Germline V lookup: CDR1 SGHTA, CDR2 FQGTGA. Trimming took off 5 bases at V and 3 bases at J, with 11 bases between the two ends. The CDR3 is 13 residues long. The CDR3 region has the DNA TGTGCCAGCAGCCTAGGGGGGGGCTACGAGCAGTACTTC. Its translation: CASSLGGGYEQYF.

This chain uses TRBV15 with TRBJ2-7; a weak D match, TRBD2 (6 bases). V was cut by 0 bases and J by 7 bases, with 16 bases left in between. Looked up from germline, CDR1 is LNHNV and CDR2 is YYDKDF (reference sequence). This CDR3 spans 15 amino acids. CDR3 coding DNA: TGTGCCACCAGCAGAGATCGGGAGCCCCTAAGAGAGCAGTACGTC. Translating it yields CATSRDREPLREQYV.

The chain combines TRBV7-6 with TRBJ2-2; TRBD2 is a possible D gene (6 bases). The CDR3 has 16 amino acids. Looked up from germline, CDR1 is SGHVS and CDR2 is FNYEAQ. The V and J ends lost 1 base and 3 bases respectively, with 12 bases between them. CDR3 nucleotides: TGTGCCAGCAGCTTAGTAGACTGGGGGGACACCGGGGAGCTGTTTTTT. The encoded protein is CASSLVDWGDTGELFF.

In its sample, this clone was seen a few times. This rearrangement joins TRBV2 to TRBJ2-5, with D unresolved. Germline values: CDR1 SNHLY, CDR2 FYNNEI. This CDR3 contains 14 residues. V lost 2 bases and J lost 5, with 12 bases in between. DNA of the CDR3: TGTGCCAGCAGTGAATCAACCCGCGAGGAGACCCAGTACTTC. Its translation: CASSESTREETQYF.

This rearrangement joins TRBV4-2 to TRBJ1-2, with TRBD1 as a possible D gene (6 bases). Trimming took 0 bases from V and 4 from J, leaving 15 bases between them. CDR1 and CDR2 (germline): LGHNA, YNFKEQ. The CDR3 has 16 amino acids. CDR3 nucleotides: TGTGCCAGCAGCCAAGAAGCCGTACAGGGAATCTATGGCTACACCTTC. Translating it yields CASSQEAVQGIYGYTF.

DNA for the CDR3: TGTGCCAGCAGTGTGGGCGTGGTCGAGCAGTACGTC. This codes for CASSVGVVEQYV. The chain recombines TRBV6-1 with TRBJ2-7; no definite D call. This CDR3 spans 12 amino acids. Germline values: CDR1 MNHNS, CDR2 SASEGT. The V and J ends lost 4 bases and 6 bases respectively, with 10 bases between them.

The chain uses TRBV9 and TRBJ1-2; D may be TRBD1 (6 bases). CDR1 SGDLS and CDR2 YYNGEE come from the germline V gene. The CDR3 consists of 15 residues. V was shortened by 1 base and J by 7 bases, with 17 bases between the two germline ends. CDR3 DNA sequence: TGTGCCAGCAGCGTATCACGGGGGGCAGAAGTTGGCTACACCTTC. Protein product: CASSVSRGAEVGYTF.

The rearrangement links TRBV27 to TRBJ1-5, with TRBD1 matching over 8 bases. The CDR3 loop spans 15 amino acids. The junction had 8 bases not matched to a gene; V was cut back by 6 bases and J by 4 bases. The germline V gene encodes CDR1 MNHEY and CDR2 SMNVEV (reference sequence). CDR3 DNA: TGTGCCAGCAGCCAGACAGGGGAGCCAAATCAGCCCCAGCATTTT. It encodes CASSQTGEPNQPQHF.

V is TRBV6-1 and J is TRBJ1-6; D remains unclear. Germline V gives CDR1 MNHNS, CDR2 SASEGT. V gave up 1 base and J gave up 8 bases, with 9 bases separating them. CDR3 length: 14 residues. CDR3 loop: CASSEGGADSPLHF. CDR3 sequence (DNA): TGTGCCAGCAGTGAAGGGGGAGCGGATTCACCCCTCCACTTT.

The chain carries TRBV29-1 and TRBJ2-1; D uncertain. Germline CDR1 is SQVTM and CDR2 is ANQGSEA. V gave up 2 bases and J gave up 10 bases, with 9 bases separating them. CDR3 length equals 11 residues. CDR3 coding DNA: TGCAGCGTTGAATTCAGGCCCGAGCAGTTCTTC. Translating it yields CSVEFRPEQFF.